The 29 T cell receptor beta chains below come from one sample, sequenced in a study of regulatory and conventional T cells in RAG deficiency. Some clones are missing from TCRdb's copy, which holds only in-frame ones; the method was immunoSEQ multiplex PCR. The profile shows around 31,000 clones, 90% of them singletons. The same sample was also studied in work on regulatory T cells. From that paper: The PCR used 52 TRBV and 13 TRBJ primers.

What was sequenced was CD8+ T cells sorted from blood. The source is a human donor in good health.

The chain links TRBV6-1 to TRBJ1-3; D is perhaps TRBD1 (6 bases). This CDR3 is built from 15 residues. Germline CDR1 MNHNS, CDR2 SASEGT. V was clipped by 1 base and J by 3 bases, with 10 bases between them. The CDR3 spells CASSEDRVDGNTIYF. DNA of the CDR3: TGTGCCAGCAGTGAAGACAGGGTTGATGGAAACACCATATATTTT.

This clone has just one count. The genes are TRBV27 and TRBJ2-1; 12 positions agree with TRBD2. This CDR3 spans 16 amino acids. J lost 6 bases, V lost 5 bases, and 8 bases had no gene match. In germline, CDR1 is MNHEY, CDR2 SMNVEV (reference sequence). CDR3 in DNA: TGTGCCAGCAGTCTAGCACCGGGACTAGCGGGCAATGAGCAGTTCTTC. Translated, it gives CASSLAPGLAGNEQFF.

CDR3 sequence: CASSLIGAQTSTDTQYF. Here the CDR3 DNA reads TGTGCCAGCAGCTTAATAGGGGCCCAGACTAGCACAGATACGCAGTATTTT. The chain carries TRBV7-3 and TRBJ2-3; tentative D call: TRBD1 (5 bases). Between the trimmed V and J ends, which lost 1 base and 0 bases, there was a span of 14 bases. CDR1 and CDR2 from the germline V gene are SGHTA and FQGTGA. The CDR3 totals 17 residues.

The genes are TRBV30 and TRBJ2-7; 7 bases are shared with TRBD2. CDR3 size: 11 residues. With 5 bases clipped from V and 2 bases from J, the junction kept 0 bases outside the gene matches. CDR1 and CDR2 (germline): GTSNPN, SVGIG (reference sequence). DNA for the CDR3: TGTGCCTGGGCGGGAGCCTACGAGCAGTACTTC. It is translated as CAWAGAYEQYF.

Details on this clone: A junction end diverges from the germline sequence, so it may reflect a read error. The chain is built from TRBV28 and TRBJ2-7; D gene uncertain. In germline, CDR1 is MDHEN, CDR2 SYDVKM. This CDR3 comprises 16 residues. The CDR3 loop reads CASSIWEGARSYEQYF. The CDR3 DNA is TGTGCCAGCAGTATATGGGAAGGAGCACGCTCCTACGAGCAGTACTTC.

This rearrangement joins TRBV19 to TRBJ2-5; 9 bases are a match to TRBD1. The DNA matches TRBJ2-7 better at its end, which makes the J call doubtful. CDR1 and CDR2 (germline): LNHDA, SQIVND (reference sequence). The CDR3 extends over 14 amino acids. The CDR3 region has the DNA TGTGCCAGTAGTATAGGGACAGGGGCCTACGAGCAGTACTTC. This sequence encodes CASSIGTGAYEQYF.

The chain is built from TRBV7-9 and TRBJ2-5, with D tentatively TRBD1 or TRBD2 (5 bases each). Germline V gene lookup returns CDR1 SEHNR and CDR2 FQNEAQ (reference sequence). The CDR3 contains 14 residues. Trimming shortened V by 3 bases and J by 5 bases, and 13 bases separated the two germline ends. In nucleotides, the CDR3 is TGTGCCAGCAGCTTCCCAAGGGACGAGGAGACCCAGTACTTC. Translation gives CASSFPRDEETQYF.

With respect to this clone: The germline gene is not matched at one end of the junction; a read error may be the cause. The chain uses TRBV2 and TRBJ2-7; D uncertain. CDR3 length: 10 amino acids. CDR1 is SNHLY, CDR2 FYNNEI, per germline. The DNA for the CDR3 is TGTGCCAACAGTAAAGACGAGCAGTACTTC. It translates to CANSKDEQYF. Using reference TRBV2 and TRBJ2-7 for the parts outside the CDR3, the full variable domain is EPEVTQTPSHQVTQMGQEVILRCVPISNHLYFYWYRQILGQKVEFLVSFYNNEISEKSEIFDDQFSVERPDGSNFTLKIRSTKLEDSAMYFCANSKDEQYFGPGTRLTVT.

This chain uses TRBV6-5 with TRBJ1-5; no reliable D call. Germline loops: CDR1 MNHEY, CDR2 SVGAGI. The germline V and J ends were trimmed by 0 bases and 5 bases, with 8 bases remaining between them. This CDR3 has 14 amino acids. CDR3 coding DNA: TGTGCCAGCAGTTACTCGGCAGGAGATCAGCCCCAGCATTTT. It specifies CASSYSAGDQPQHF.

The CDR3 reads CASSPDLGDYFYEQYF. CDR3 in DNA: TGTGCCAGCAGCCCAGACCTAGGGGATTACTTTTACGAGCAGTACTTC. The gene calls are TRBV7-6 and TRBJ2-7, with a tentative D call TRBD1 (5 bases). Trimming took 5 bases from V and 4 from J, leaving 21 bases between them. Germline values: CDR1 SGHVS, CDR2 FNYEAQ. This CDR3 has 16 residues.

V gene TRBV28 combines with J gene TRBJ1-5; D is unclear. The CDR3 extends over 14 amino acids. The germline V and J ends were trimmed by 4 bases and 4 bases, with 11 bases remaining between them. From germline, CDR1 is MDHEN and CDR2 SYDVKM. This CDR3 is CASSYQWENQPQHF. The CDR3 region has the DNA TGTGCCAGCAGTTACCAATGGGAGAATCAGCCCCAGCATTTT.

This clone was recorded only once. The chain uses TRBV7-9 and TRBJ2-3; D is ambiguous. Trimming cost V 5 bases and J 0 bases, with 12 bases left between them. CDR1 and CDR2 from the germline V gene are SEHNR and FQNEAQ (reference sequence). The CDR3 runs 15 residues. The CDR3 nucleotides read TGTGCCAGCAGCCCAACTGCGGCAAGCACAGATACGCAGTATTTT. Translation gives CASSPTAASTDTQYF.

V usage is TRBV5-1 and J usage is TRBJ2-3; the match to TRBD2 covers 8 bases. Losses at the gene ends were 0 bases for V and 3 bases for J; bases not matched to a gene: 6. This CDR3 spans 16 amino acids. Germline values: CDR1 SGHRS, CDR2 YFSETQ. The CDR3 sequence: CASSLDPGGLTDTQYF. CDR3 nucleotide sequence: TGCGCCAGCAGCTTGGATCCGGGAGGGCTGACAGATACGCAGTATTTT.

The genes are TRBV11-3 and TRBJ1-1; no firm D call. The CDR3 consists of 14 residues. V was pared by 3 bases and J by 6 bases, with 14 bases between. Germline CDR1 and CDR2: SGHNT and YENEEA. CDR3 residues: CASSFVASGPEAFF. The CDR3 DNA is TGTGCCAGCAGCTTCGTTGCATCGGGCCCTGAAGCTTTCTTT. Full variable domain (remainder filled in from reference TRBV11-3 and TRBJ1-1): EAGVVQSPRYKIIEKKQPVAFWCNPISGHNTLYWYLQNLGQGPELLIRYENEEAVDDSQLPKDRFSAERLKGVDSTLKIQPAELGDSAVYLCASSFVASGPEAFFGQGTRLTVV.

The CDR3 DNA reads TGCGCCAGCAGCTTGGGACAGGGGGAGGTCGGTGAGCAGTTCTTC. Residues: CASSLGQGEVGEQFF. The chain combines TRBV5-1 with TRBJ2-1; 9 bases are shared with TRBD1. The CDR3 consists of 15 residues. Trimming removed 0 bases from V and 9 bases from J; junction bases left unmatched: 7. The germline CDR1 and CDR2 sequences are SGHRS and YFSETQ. Filled out from reference TRBV5-1 and TRBJ2-1, the complete variable domain reads KAGVTQTPRYLIKTRGQQVTLSCSPISGHRSVSWYQQTPGQGLQFLFEYFSETQRNKGNFPGRFSGRQFSNSRSEMNVSTLELGDSALYLCASSLGQGEVGEQFFGPGTRLTVL.

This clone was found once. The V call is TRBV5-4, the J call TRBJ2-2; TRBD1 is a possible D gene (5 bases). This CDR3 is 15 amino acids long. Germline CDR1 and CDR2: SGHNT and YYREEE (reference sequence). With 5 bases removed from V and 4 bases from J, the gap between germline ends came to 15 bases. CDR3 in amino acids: CASRGGDRGTGELFF. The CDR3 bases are TGTGCCAGCAGGGGCGGTGATAGGGGCACCGGGGAGCTGTTTTTT.

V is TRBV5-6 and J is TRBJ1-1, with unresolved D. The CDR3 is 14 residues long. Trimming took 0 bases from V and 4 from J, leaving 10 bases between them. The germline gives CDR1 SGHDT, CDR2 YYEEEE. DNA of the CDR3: TGTGCCAGCAGCTTGGATGCGGGAGGCACTGAAGCTTTCTTT. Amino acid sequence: CASSLDAGGTEAFF.

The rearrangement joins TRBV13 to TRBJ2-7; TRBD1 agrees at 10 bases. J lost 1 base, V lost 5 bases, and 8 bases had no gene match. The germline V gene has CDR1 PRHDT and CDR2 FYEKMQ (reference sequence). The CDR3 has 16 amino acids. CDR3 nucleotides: TGTGCCAGCAGCAGGGGCGGGACAGGGGAATCCTACGAGCAGTACTTC. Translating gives CASSRGGTGESYEQYF.

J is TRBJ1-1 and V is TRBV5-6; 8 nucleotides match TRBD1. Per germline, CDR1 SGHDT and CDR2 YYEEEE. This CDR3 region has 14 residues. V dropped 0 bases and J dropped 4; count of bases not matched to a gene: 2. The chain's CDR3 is CASSLVTGGTEAFF. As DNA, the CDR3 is TGTGCCAGCAGCTTGGTAACAGGGGGCACTGAAGCTTTCTTT.

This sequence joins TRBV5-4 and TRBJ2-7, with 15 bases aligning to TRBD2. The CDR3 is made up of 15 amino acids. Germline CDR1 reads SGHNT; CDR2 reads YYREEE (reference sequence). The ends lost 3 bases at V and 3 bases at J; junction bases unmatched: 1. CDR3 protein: CASSSGLAGGYEQYF. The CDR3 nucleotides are TGTGCCAGCAGCTCGGGACTAGCGGGAGGCTACGAGCAGTACTTC. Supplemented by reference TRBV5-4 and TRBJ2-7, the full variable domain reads ETGVTQSPTHLIKTRGQQVTLRCSSQSGHNTVSWYQQALGQGPQFIFQYYREEENGRGNFPPRFSGLQFPNYSSELNVNALELDDSALYLCASSSGLAGGYEQYFGPGTRLTVT.

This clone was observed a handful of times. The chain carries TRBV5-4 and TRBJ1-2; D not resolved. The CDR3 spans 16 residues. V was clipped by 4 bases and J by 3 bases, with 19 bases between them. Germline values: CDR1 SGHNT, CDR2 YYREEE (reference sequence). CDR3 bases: TGTGCCAGCAGCCAAGGAAGGGCAGTCTCACACTATGGCTACACCTTC. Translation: CASSQGRAVSHYGYTF.

The CDR3 nucleotides read TGTGCCTGCGGTTTTTCGGGGGCGGGGGCCACTGAAGCTTTCTTT. Protein: CACGFSGAGATEAFF. V is TRBV7-3 and J is TRBJ1-1, with TRBD1 as a possible D gene (6 bases). Trimming left V 11 bases short and J 4 bases short, with 23 bases between. The germline V gene has CDR1 SGHTA and CDR2 FQGTGA. The length of the CDR3 is 15 residues.

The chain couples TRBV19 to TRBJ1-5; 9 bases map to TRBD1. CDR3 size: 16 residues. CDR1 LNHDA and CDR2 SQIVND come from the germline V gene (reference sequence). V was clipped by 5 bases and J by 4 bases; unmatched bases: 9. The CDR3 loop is CASSDSGTGSNQPQHF. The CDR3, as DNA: TGTGCCAGTAGTGATTCCGGGACAGGGTCGAATCAGCCCCAGCATTTT. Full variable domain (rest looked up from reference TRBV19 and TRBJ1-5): DGGITQSPKYLFRKEGQNVTLSCEQNLNHDAMYWYRQDPGQGLRLIYYSQIVNDFQKGDIAEGYSVSREKKESFPLTVTSAQKNPTAFYLCASSDSGTGSNQPQHFGDGTRLSIL.

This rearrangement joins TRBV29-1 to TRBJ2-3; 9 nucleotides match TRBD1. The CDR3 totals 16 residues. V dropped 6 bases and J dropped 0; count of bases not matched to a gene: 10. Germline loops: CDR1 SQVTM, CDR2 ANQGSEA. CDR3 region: CSVPGVGQGSTDTQYF. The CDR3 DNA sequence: TGCAGCGTCCCCGGGGTGGGACAGGGAAGCACAGATACGCAGTATTTT.

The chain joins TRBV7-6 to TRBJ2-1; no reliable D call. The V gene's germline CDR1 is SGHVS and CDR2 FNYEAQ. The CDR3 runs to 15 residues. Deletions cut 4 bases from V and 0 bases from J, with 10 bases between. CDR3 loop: CASSSPGSSYNEQFF. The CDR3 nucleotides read TGTGCCAGCAGCTCCCCAGGCAGCTCCTACAATGAGCAGTTCTTC. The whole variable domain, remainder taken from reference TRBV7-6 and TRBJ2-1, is GAGVSQSPRYKVTKRGQDVALRCDPISGHVSLYWYRQALGQGPEFLTYFNYEAQQDKSGLPNDRFSAERPEGSISTLTIQRTEQRDSAMYRCASSSPGSSYNEQFFGPGTRLTVL.

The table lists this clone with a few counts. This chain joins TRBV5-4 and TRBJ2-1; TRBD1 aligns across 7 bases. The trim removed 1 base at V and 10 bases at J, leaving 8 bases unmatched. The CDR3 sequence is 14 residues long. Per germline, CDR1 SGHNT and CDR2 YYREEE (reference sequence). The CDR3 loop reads CASSLSTGVGEQFF. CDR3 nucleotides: TGTGCCAGCAGCTTGTCAACAGGGGTAGGGGAGCAGTTCTTC.

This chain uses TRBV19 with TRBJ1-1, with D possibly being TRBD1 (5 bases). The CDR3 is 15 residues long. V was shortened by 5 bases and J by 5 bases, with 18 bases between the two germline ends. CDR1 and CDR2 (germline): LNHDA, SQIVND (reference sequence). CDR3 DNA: TGTGCCAGTAGTTGGGACCGGAGATCACAGACTGAAGCTTTCTTT. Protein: CASSWDRRSQTEAFF.

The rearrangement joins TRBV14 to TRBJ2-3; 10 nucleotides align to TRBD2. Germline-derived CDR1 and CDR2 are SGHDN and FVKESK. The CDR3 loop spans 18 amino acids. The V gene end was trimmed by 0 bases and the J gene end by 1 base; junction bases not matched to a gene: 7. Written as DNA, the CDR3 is TGTGCCAGCAGCCAAGATCGCCTAGCGGGAGCGCGCACAGATACGCAGTATTTT. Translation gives CASSQDRLAGARTDTQYF.

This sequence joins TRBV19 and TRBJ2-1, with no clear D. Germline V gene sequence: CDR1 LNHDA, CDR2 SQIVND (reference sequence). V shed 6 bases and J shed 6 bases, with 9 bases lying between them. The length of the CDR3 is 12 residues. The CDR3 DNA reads TGTGCCAGTAGGAGTGGGCCCAATGAGCAGTTCTTC. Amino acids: CASRSGPNEQFF. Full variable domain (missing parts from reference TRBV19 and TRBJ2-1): DGGITQSPKYLFRKEGQNVTLSCEQNLNHDAMYWYRQDPGQGLRLIYYSQIVNDFQKGDIAEGYSVSREKKESFPLTVTSAQKNPTAFYLCASRSGPNEQFFGPGTRLTVL.